This T cell receptor (beta chain) was documented in a study of cytomegalovirus exposure and HLA in healthy donors. Broader study findings: In an earlier analysis, most TCR beta V segments were productive about 87% or about 30% of the time. Excluded: some indistinguishable V segments such as TRBV6-2 and TRBV6-3. The authors enumerated 150 to 200 TCR beta chains as linked to cytomegalovirus. Equally common other TCR beta chains were less clonally expanded than HLA-associated ones, a later analysis found.

With respect to this clone: The antigen remains undetermined.

With 60 Vbeta and 13 Jbeta primers, the PCR was carried out. The assay was immunoSEQ multiplex PCR, and TCRdb's table has in-frame clones only and misses some. Of roughly 120,000 clones listed, 65% to 80% were seen once; the top ten hold about 3.2%. CDR3 length: 12 residues. Germline assignment: CDR1 MDHEN and CDR2 SYDVKM. V lost 8 bases to trimming and J lost 4 bases, with 9 bases between them. The receptor was isolated from a woman aged 55-70 years in good health and CMV-seropositive. Sequencing was carried out using PBMCs. The chain is built from TRBV28 and TRBJ2-1; possibly TRBD2 for D (6 bases). The DNA of the CDR3 is TGTGCCAGCCGCGGGACTTACAATGAGCAGTTCTTC. This sequence encodes CASRGTYNEQFF.